Below, one T cell receptor beta chain is given with its context. Its antigen is still unknown. V was cut by 1 base and J by 0 bases, with 6 bases left in between. The CDR3 totals 14 residues. CDR1 SGHNT and CDR2 YYREEE come from the germline V gene (reference sequence). This sample's time point: cycle 4 day 1 (C4D1), after less than seven weeks of nivolumab. No patient escaped relapse after autologous stem cell transplantation, and brentuximab vedotin exposure varied. Using magnetic negative selection, the CD4+ T cells were separated out of thawed PBMCs. Best outcomes ranged across complete response, partial response and progressive disease. Method: immunoSEQ multiplex PCR; TCRdb's copy keeps in-frame clones and lacks some. This sample has 4,500 to 6,000 clones, with 75% to 85% found just once. This specimen belongs to a study of PD-1 blockade in classical Hodgkin lymphoma. Findings and limits, study-wide: No one has yet defined what causes the repertoire differences, which may be disease activity or prior therapy. Diminished baseline TCR diversity has been reported in newly diagnosed patients relative to healthy donors. Newly diagnosed patients had diversity similar to the baseline diversity of complete responders.

The gene calls are TRBV5-4 and TRBJ2-3; tentatively, D is TRBD2 (6 bases). The specimen was CD4+ T cells from blood, collected before the fourth cycle of nivolumab. The TCR was taken from a human donor with classical Hodgkin lymphoma. The CDR3 loop is CASSLSGSTDTQYF. Here the CDR3 DNA reads TGTGCCAGCAGCTTGAGCGGGAGCACAGATACGCAGTATTTT.